This T cell receptor beta chain was documented in a study of vaccination and CD4 T cells after COVID-19. Study summary: Convalescent patients had positive nasal swab PCR results for SARS-CoV-2. Disease was mild in about nine and severe in one. Investigators stimulated cells with overlapping spike peptides drawn from SARS-CoV-2, HCoV-NL63, HCoV-OC43 and HCoV-229E. Convalescent donors totaled six males and four females, including two who were Hispanic. Study observations and caveats: The study found that a median about 88% of reactive clones in convalescent patients appeared only post-vaccination.

The treatment was: approximately nine-day PBMC culture with coronavirus spike peptide pools or control peptides (ViraFEST assay). The CDR3 contains 17 residues. Trimming stripped 8 bases from V and 0 bases from J, with 21 bases between. CDR1 SGHRS and CDR2 YFSETQ come from the germline V gene. An Oncomine TCR Beta short-read assay was used to sequence the DNA from cultured CD4+ T cells. TCRdb fed the PCR reads into MiXCR, producing one record per CDR3 protein. The sample carries more than 4,500 distinct CDR3 sequences, under 60% recorded once. Points on this clonotype: Its antigen is unknown.

Specimen: CD4+ T cells from blood, cultured in vitro. The rearrangement joins TRBV5-1 to TRBJ2-1; weak D call: TRBD2 (6 bases). This receptor was obtained from a human donor who had recovered from COVID-19. CDR3 DNA: TGCGCCAGTTCCCAATTCTATAGCGGAAGCTCCTACAATGAGCAGTTCTTC. Protein product: CASSQFYSGSSYNEQFF.